Sequencing of this TCR beta chain was carried out in a study of T cell changes during pregnancy in multiple sclerosis. TCRdb's table, derived via immunoSEQ multiplex PCR, lists solely in-frame clones and lacks some. The table lists approximately 61,000 clones, approximately 90% of them singletons. This clone was found a few times. The V end lost 5 bases, the J end lost 15 bases, and 16 bases lay between the germline ends. Germline assignment: CDR1 DFQATT and CDR2 SNEGSKA (reference sequence). The CDR3 loop spans 11 amino acids. V gene TRBV20-1 combines with J gene TRBJ1-4; tentative D call: TRBD1 (5 bases). The sequencing used peripheral blood, collected after pregnancy. This receptor was obtained from a female donor in good health, enrolled as a control in a pregnancy study. In DNA form, the CDR3 reads TGCAGTGCTCTCAGGGCCCAATTGGTGTTTTTT. This gives the protein CSALRAQLVFF.